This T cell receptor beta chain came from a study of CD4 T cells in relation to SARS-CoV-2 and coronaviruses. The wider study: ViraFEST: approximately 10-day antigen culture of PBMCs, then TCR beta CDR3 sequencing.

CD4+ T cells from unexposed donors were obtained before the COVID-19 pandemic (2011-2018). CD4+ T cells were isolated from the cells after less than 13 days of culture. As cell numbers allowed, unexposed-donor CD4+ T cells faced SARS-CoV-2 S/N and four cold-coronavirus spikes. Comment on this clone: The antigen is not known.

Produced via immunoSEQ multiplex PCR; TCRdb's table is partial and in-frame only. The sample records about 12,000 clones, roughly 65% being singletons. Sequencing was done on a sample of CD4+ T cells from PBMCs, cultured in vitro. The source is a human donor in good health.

CDR3 amino acids: CASSNIDSGLAKNIQYF. The DNA for the CDR3 is TGTGCCAGCAGCAATATCGACTCCGGGTTGGCCAAAAACATTCAGTACTTC. The rearrangement uses TRBV7-9 and TRBJ2-4, with no clear D. Germline CDR1 is SEHNR and CDR2 is FQNEAQ (reference sequence). The CDR3 is 17 amino acids. With 5 bases removed from V and 1 base from J, the gap between germline ends came to 18 bases.